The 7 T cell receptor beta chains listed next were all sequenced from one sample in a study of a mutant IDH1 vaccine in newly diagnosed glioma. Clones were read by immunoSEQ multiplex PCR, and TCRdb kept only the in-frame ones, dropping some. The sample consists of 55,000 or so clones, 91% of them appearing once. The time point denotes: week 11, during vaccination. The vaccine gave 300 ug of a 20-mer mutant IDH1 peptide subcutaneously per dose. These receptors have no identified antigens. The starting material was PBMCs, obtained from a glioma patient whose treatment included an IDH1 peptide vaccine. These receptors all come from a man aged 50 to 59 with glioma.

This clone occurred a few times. DNA for the CDR3: TGTGCCAGCAGCTTGGCGACAGTCTCTGGAAACACCATATATTTT. It is translated as CASSLATVSGNTIYF. The V gene is TRBV5-5, the J gene TRBJ1-3, with a possible D match to TRBD1 (5 bases). CDR1 and CDR2 from the germline V gene are SGHKS and YYEKEE (reference sequence). Trimming cost V 0 bases and J 0 bases, with 7 bases left between them. The CDR3 has 15 residues.

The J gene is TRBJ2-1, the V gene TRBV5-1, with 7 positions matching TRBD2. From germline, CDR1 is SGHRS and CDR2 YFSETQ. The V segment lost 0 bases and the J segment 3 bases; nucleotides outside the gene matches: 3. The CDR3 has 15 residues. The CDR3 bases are TGCGCCAGCAGCTTGGTAGCGGGCGGCTACAATGAGCAGTTCTTC. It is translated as CASSLVAGGYNEQFF.

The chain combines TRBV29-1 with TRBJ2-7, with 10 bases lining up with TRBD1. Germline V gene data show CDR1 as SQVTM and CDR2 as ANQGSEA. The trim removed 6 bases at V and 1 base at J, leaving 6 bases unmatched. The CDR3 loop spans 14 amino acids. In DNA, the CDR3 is TGCAGCGTGACGGGACAGGGGTTTTCCTACGAGCAGTACTTC. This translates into CSVTGQGFSYEQYF.

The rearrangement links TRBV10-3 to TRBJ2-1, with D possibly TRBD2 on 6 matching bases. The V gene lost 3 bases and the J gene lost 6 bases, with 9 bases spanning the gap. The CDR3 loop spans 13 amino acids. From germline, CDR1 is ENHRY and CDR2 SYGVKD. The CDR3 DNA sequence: TGTGCCATCAGTGAACTAGCAGTCAATGAGCAGTTCTTC. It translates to CAISELAVNEQFF.

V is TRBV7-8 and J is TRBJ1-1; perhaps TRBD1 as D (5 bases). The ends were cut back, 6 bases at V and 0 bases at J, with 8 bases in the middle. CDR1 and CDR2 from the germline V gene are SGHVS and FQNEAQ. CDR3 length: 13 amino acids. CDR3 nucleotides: TGTGCCAGCAGACAGGCGCTGAACACTGAAGCTTTCTTT. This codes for CASRQALNTEAFF.

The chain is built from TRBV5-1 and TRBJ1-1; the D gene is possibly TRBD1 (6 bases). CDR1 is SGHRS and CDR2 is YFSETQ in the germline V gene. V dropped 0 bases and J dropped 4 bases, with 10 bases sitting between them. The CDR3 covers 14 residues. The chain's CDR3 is CASSLDREGTEAFF. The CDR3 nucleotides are TGCGCCAGCAGCTTGGACAGGGAGGGCACTGAAGCTTTCTTT.

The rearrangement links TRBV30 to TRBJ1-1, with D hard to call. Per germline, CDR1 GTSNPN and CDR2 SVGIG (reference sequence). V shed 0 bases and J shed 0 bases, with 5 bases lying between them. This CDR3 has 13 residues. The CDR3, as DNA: TGTGCCTGGAGTGTTCAGGTGAACACTGAAGCTTTCTTT. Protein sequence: CAWSVQVNTEAFF. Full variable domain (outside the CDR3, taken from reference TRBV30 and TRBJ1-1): SQTIHQWPATLVQPVGSPLSLECTVEGTSNPNLYWYRQAAGRGLQLLFYSVGIGQISSEVPQNLSASRPQDRQFILSSKKLLLSDSGFYLCAWSVQVNTEAFFGQGTRLTVV.